Listed here are 28 T cell receptor beta chains from one sample, sequenced in a study of monozygotic twins with inflammatory bowel disease. TCRdb re-analyzed the 5' RACE reads; it lists each CDR3 protein once, without DNA. The sample table includes over 150,000 distinct CDR3 sequences. Sequencing was done on a sample of blood. These receptors were taken from a human donor with ulcerative colitis or Crohn's disease, or a healthy co-twin of an affected twin (not recorded which).

The rearrangement uses TRBV5-6 and TRBJ2-5. Germline loops: CDR1 SGHDT, CDR2 YYEEEE. There are 13 residues in the CDR3. CDR3: CASSSEIKETQYF.

The J gene is TRBJ2-5, the V gene TRBV5-1; absent DNA, TCRdb's TRBD1 call cannot be checked. The CDR3 covers 13 residues. From germline, CDR1 is SGHRS and CDR2 YFSETQ. CDR3 region: CASSENRGETQYF.

The chain has TRBV5-1 and TRBJ1-2; TCRdb calls TRBD1, which cannot be checked without DNA. This CDR3 has 15 amino acids. Per germline, CDR1 SGHRS and CDR2 YFSETQ. CDR3 sequence reads: CASSLGRQGISGYTF.

The chain uses TRBV6-5 and TRBJ1-2; TCRdb proposes TRBD1, but this gene call is untestable without DNA. CDR1 is MNHEY, CDR2 SVGAGI, per germline. The CDR3 spans 15 residues. The CDR3 reads CASSTLTGTVYGYTF.

The V call is TRBV30, the J call TRBJ2-7; without DNA, the TCRdb call of TRBD2 cannot be checked. The CDR3 loop spans 15 amino acids. Per germline, CDR1 GTSNPN and CDR2 SVGIG (reference sequence). CDR3 amino acids: CAWSDDLASKYEQYF. The whole variable domain, remainder taken from reference TRBV30 and TRBJ2-7, is SQTIHQWPATLVQPVGSPLSLECTVEGTSNPNLYWYRQAAGRGLQLLFYSVGIGQISSEVPQNLSASRPQDRQFILSSKKLLLSDSGFYLCAWSDDLASKYEQYFGPGTRLTVT.

The chain recombines TRBV6-5 with TRBJ2-7; TCRdb indicates TRBD1, and absent DNA this call remains unverified. This CDR3 is built from 15 residues. The germline V gene encodes CDR1 MNHEY and CDR2 SVGAGI. The CDR3 spells CASSYIQESSYEQYF.

This sequence joins TRBV7-2 and TRBJ2-6; the TCRdb call, TRBD1, lacks DNA for checking. The CDR3 sequence is 17 residues long. Germline V CDR1 and CDR2: SGHTA, FQGNSA. This CDR3 reads CASSRRDRVSGANVLTF.

This rearrangement joins TRBV28 to TRBJ2-7; the TCRdb D gene call, TRBD2, has no DNA to confirm it. Germline V gene sequence: CDR1 MDHEN, CDR2 SYDVKM. The CDR3 runs 14 residues. The CDR3 here is CASSLALAASEQYF.

The V gene is TRBV12-3 or TRBV12-4, the J gene TRBJ2-1; TCRdb names TRBD2, which stays unverified in the absence of DNA. The CDR3 consists of 14 residues. CDR3 sequence reads: CASSLVVAGHEQFF.

The J gene is TRBJ2-7, the V gene TRBV4-3; TCRdb proposes TRBD2, but this gene call is untestable without DNA. Germline lookup yields CDR1 LGHNA and CDR2 YSLEER. CDR3 length equals 13 residues. This chain's CDR3 is CASSQDPGTRQYF.

The chain carries TRBV20-1 and TRBJ2-1; TCRdb's D gene call, TRBD2, goes unchecked for lack of DNA. Germline V gives CDR1 DFQATT, CDR2 SNEGSKA (reference sequence). CDR3 size: 18 residues. The CDR3 protein is CSARSGTSGSDGHNEQFF.

The V and J genes are TRBV5-1 and TRBJ1-5; the D call of TRBD1 rests on TCRdb alone, since no DNA is present to check it. The germline V gene has CDR1 SGHRS and CDR2 YFSETQ. This CDR3 comprises 15 residues. CDR3 sequence: CASSIQGGNNQPQHF.

The V gene is TRBV20-1, the J gene TRBJ2-1; TCRdb calls TRBD1, which cannot be checked without DNA. There are 16 residues in the CDR3. Germline loops: CDR1 DFQATT, CDR2 SNEGSKA (reference sequence). The CDR3 sequence: CSARGGDAPIYNEQFF.

The chain uses TRBV12-3 or TRBV12-4 and TRBJ1-2. The CDR3 sequence is 13 residues long. The CDR3 loop reads CASSTDTNYGYTF.

The gene calls are TRBV18 and TRBJ2-2; TCRdb selects TRBD2, and the lack of DNA leaves this call unchecked. The germline V gene has CDR1 KGHSH and CDR2 LQKENI. This CDR3 is 16 amino acids long. The CDR3: CASSPPGTRATGELFF.

The chain employs TRBV7-2 and TRBJ1-5. Germline assignment: CDR1 SGHTA and CDR2 FQGNSA. The CDR3 covers 16 residues. The CDR3 loop is CASSLEGPLSNQPQHF.

V is TRBV20-1 and J is TRBJ1-4. In germline, CDR1 is DFQATT, CDR2 SNEGSKA (reference sequence). The CDR3 is made up of 14 amino acids. CDR3 in amino acids: CSARDARTEEKLFF.

The chain employs TRBV19 and TRBJ2-7; TCRdb calls TRBD1, which cannot be checked without DNA. This CDR3 has 16 amino acids. The germline V gene has CDR1 LNHDA and CDR2 SQIVND (reference sequence). CDR3 residues: CASSPLPGHQTYEQYF.

V is TRBV6-2 or TRBV6-3 and J is TRBJ2-2. Germline V gene data show CDR1 as MNHEY and CDR2 as SVGEGT. The length of the CDR3 is 11 residues. CDR3 region: CASSWGGELFF.

The V gene is TRBV12-3 or TRBV12-4, the J gene TRBJ2-1; TCRdb's assignment of TRBD2 cannot be checked, as there is no DNA. This CDR3 is built from 15 residues. The CDR3 region is CASSFGRESGGEQFF.

The chain links TRBV13 to TRBJ2-5; the TCRdb D gene call, TRBD1, has no DNA to confirm it. Germline V CDR1 and CDR2: PRHDT, FYEKMQ (reference sequence). This CDR3 region has 15 residues. The CDR3 protein is CASSLAGTGDETQYF.

The chain carries TRBV29-1 and TRBJ1-2; with no DNA, the TCRdb D assignment of TRBD1 cannot be verified. The CDR3 length is 15 residues. Germline V gives CDR1 SQVTM, CDR2 ANQGSEA. CDR3 protein: CSVEGDRLGDYGYTF.

This sequence joins TRBV9 and TRBJ1-1; the D call of TRBD1 rests on TCRdb alone, since no DNA is present to check it. Germline CDR1 and CDR2: SGDLS and YYNGEE. This CDR3 comprises 12 residues. This CDR3 is CASSNPGQKAFF.

This sequence joins TRBV19 and TRBJ1-4. CDR1 is LNHDA, CDR2 SQIVND, per germline (reference sequence). CDR3 length: 14 amino acids. CDR3 sequence reads: CASTGIGFSGKLFF. The variable domain in full, with the rest retrieved from reference TRBV19 and TRBJ1-4, is DGGITQSPKYLFRKEGQNVTLSCEQNLNHDAMYWYRQDPGQGLRLIYYSQIVNDFQKGDIAEGYSVSREKKESFPLTVTSAQKNPTAFYLCASTGIGFSGKLFFGSGTQLSVL.

This CDR3 is CSARDISDRGRDTQYF. V is TRBV20-1 and J is TRBJ2-3; TCRdb's D call, TRBD1, is unchecked because there is no DNA. Germline values: CDR1 DFQATT, CDR2 SNEGSKA (reference sequence). The CDR3 totals 16 residues.

The genes are TRBV5-1 and TRBJ2-3; TCRdb names TRBD2, which stays unverified in the absence of DNA. The CDR3 is 15 residues long. The V gene's germline CDR1 is SGHRS and CDR2 YFSETQ. CDR3 residues: CASSSDLAGVVTQYF. Supplemented by reference TRBV5-1 and TRBJ2-3, the full variable domain reads KAGVTQTPRYLIKTRGQQVTLSCSPISGHRSVSWYQQTPGQGLQFLFEYFSETQRNKGNFPGRFSGRQFSNSRSEMNVSTLELGDSALYLCASSSDLAGVVTQYFGPGTRLTVL.

The CDR3 is CASSEGQGNQPQHF. This rearrangement joins TRBV6-1 to TRBJ1-5; TCRdb gives TRBD1 as the D gene, but with no DNA this cannot be confirmed. Germline V gives CDR1 MNHNS, CDR2 SASEGT. The CDR3 sequence is 14 residues long.

The V gene is TRBV5-1, the J gene TRBJ2-7; TCRdb picks TRBD2, but there is no DNA to check that call. Germline loops: CDR1 SGHRS, CDR2 YFSETQ. This CDR3 has 15 amino acids. CDR3 region: CASSLGLAELYEQYF.